These T cell receptor beta chains were read from a single sample in a study of blood T cell repertoires in COVID-19. Libraries were prepared by immunoSEQ multiplex PCR; TCRdb keeps only in-frame clonotypes and omits some of them. The sample contains 400,000 to 450,000 clones, approximately 92% of which appear only once. The sample consisted of PBMCs or T cells enriched from blood (not recorded which). The receptors here all came from a man aged 25 to 40 who had recovered from COVID-19. The CDR3 runs from the conserved cysteine through the conserved F or W. Each record gives: V gene, CDR3 protein.

>TRBV12-3/TRBV12-4
CASSFSMNTEAFF
>TRBV12-3/TRBV12-4
CASRLARHEQFF
>TRBV5-1
CASSNGQGGGYGYTF
>TRBV20-1
CSGRTNNGYTF
>TRBV5-1
CASSPISGIGTEAFF
>TRBV7-9
CASSLETTPTYGYTF
>TRBV28
CASRRQGGGYTF
>TRBV11-2
CASGGNYGYTF
>TRBV18
CASSPPAGGLMEQYF
>TRBV9
CASSVNRKSSTDTQYF